The T cell receptor beta chain described here comes from a study of OX40 agonist ivuxolimab in advanced cancers. V lost 2 bases and J 6 bases, leaving 13 bases between the germline ends. The V gene's germline CDR1 is SGHNT and CDR2 YYREEE (reference sequence). The CDR3 loop spans 14 amino acids. Libraries were prepared by immunoSEQ multiplex PCR; TCRdb keeps only in-frame clonotypes and omits some of them. The sample has 5,600 or so clones, around 81% seen once; the top ten hold roughly 24%. The chain carries TRBV5-4 and TRBJ2-3; either TRBD1 or TRBD2 may fit D (5 bases each). This TCR was sampled from an adult with an advanced solid tumor such as melanoma, head and neck, liver or kidney cancer. The specimen was CD4+ or CD8+ T cells sorted from blood, collected in a trial of the OX40 agonist ivuxolimab. The chain's CDR3 is CASSLVLGADTQYF. The CDR3 DNA reads TGTGCCAGCAGCTTAGTACTCGGGGCGGATACGCAGTATTTT.